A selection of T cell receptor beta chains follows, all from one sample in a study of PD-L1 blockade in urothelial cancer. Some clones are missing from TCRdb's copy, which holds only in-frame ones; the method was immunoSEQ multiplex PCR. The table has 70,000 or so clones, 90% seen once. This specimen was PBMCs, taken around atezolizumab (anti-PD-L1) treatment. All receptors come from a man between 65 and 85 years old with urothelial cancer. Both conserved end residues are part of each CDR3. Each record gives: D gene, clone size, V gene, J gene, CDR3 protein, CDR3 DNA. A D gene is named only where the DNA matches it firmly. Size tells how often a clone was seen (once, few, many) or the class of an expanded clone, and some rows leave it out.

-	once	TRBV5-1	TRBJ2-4	CASSSSPSTENIQYF	TGCGCCAGCAGCTCTTCCCCCTCGACAGAAAACATTCAGTACTTC
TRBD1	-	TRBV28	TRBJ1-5	CASSLHGQGLNQPQHF	TGTGCCAGCAGTTTACACGGACAGGGCCTCAATCAGCCCCAGCATTTT
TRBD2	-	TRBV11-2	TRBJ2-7	CASSPSWGGRSYEQYF	TGTGCCAGCAGCCCCAGTTGGGGCGGGAGATCCTACGAGCAGTACTTC
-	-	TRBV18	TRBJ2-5	CASSPDTKETQYF	TGTGCCAGCTCACCGGACACAAAAGAGACCCAGTACTTC
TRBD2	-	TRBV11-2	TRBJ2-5	CASSGGDWQETQYF	TGTGCCAGCAGCGGGGGGGACTGGCAAGAGACCCAGTACTTC
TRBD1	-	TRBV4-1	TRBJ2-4	CASSGGQGNFIQYF	TGCGCCAGCAGCGGCGGACAGGGGAATTTCATTCAGTACTTC
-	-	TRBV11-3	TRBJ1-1	CASSLDPGGAAFF	TGTGCCAGCAGCTTAGACCCCGGGGGGGCCGCTTTCTTT
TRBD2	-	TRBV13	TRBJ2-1	CASSSGWGGNEQFF	TGTGCCAGCAGCTCTGGATGGGGGGGAAATGAGCAGTTCTTC
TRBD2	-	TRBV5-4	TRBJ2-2	CASSPLAGPGTGELFF	TGTGCCAGCAGCCCTCTAGCGGGGCCGGGTACCGGGGAGCTGTTTTTT
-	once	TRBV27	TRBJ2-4	CASSPRQVYAKNIQYF	TGTGCCAGCAGTCCCCGACAGGTCTACGCCAAAAACATTCAGTACTTC
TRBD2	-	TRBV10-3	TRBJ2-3	CAMGLAPTDTQYF	TGTGCCATGGGACTAGCGCCCACAGATACGCAGTATTTT
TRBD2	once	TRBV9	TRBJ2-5	CASSLRAGARETQYF	TGTGCCAGCAGCCTGCGAGCGGGAGCGAGGGAGACCCAGTACTTC
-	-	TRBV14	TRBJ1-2	CASSQFGPGTTGYTF	TGTGCCAGCAGCCAATTCGGACCCGGGACAACCGGCTACACCTTC
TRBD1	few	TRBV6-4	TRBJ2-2	CASSDGTGDTGELFF	TGTGCCAGCAGTGACGGGACAGGGGACACCGGGGAGCTGTTTTTT
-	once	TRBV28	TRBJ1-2	CASHRTARYGYTF	TGTGCCAGCCACCGGACAGCCCGCTATGGCTACACCTTC
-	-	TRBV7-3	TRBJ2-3	CASSSGLHTDTQYF	TGTGCCAGCAGCTCGGGACTTCACACAGATACGCAGTATTTT
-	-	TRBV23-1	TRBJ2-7	CATSPNARSIPYEQYF	TGCGCCACCTCCCCGAATGCGCGCTCCATTCCCTACGAGCAGTACTTC
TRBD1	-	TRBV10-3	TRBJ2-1	CAISEGGQGANEQFF	TGTGCCATCAGTGAAGGGGGCCAGGGGGCGAATGAGCAGTTCTTC
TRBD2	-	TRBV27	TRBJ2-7	CASRGASGWGGEQYF	TGTGCCAGCAGAGGGGCTAGCGGGTGGGGGGGCGAGCAGTACTTC
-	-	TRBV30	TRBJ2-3	CAWSVLKRTDTQYF	TGTGCCTGGAGTGTACTGAAACGCACAGATACGCAGTATTTT
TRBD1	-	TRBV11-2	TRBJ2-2	CASGKQGATGELFF	TGTGCCAGCGGCAAACAGGGGGCAACCGGGGAGCTGTTTTTT
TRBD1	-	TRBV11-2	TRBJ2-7	CASSGQGGYEQYF	TGTGCCAGCAGCGGACAGGGGGGCTACGAGCAGTACTTC
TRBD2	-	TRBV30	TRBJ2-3	CAWSTLAGVGDTQYF	TGTGCCTGGAGTACACTAGCGGGAGTCGGGGATACGCAGTATTTT
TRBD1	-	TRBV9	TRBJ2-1	CASSVALGQGSNHKNEQFF	TGTGCCAGCAGCGTAGCTCTGGGACAGGGATCCAACCACAAAAATGAGCAGTTCTTC
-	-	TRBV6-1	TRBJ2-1	CASSLYNEQFF	TGTGCCAGCAGTCTTTACAATGAGCAGTTCTTC
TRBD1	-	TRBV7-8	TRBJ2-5	CASSSTGGGRGTQYF	TGTGCCAGCAGCTCGACAGGGGGAGGCCGTGGGACCCAGTACTTC
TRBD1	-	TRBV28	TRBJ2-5	CASSLWQGARFQETQYF	TGTGCCAGCAGTTTATGGCAGGGGGCCCGGTTTCAGGAGACCCAGTACTTC
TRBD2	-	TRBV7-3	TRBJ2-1	CASSQGLAGKNEQFF	TGTGCCAGCAGCCAAGGACTAGCGGGGAAAAATGAGCAGTTCTTC
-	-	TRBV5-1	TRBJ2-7	CASSPDNSYEQYF	TGCGCCAGCAGCCCGGACAACTCCTACGAGCAGTACTTC
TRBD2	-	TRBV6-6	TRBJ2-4	CASSPTSRETIQYF	TGTGCCAGCAGTCCGACGTCGCGGGAGACCATTCAGTACTTC
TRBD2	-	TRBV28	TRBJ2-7	CASSLGSGLLIEGYEQYF	TGTGCCAGCAGTTTGGGGTCGGGACTACTCATTGAGGGCTACGAGCAGTACTTC
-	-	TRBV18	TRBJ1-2	CASSPQETNYGYTF	TGTGCCAGCTCACCACAGGAGACTAACTATGGCTACACCTTC
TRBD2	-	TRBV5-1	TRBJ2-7	CASSLTSGAYEQYF	TGCGCCAGCAGCTTGACTAGCGGGGCCTACGAGCAGTACTTC
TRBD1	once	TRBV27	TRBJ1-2	CASSSGQADYGYTF	TGTGCCAGCAGTTCGGGACAGGCAGACTATGGCTACACCTTC
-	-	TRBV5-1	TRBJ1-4	CASSFGGTNEKLFF	TGCGCCAGCAGCTTTGGGGGGACTAATGAAAAACTGTTTTTT
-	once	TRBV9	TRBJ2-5	CASSTSGQQETQYF	TGTGCCAGCAGCACCTCGGGACAACAAGAGACCCAGTACTTC
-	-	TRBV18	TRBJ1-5	CASSPRGDSNQPQHF	TGTGCCAGCTCACCACGGGGGGATAGCAATCAGCCCCAGCATTTT
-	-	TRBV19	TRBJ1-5	CASSAQGGSNQPQHF	TGTGCCAGTAGTGCCCAGGGTGGGAGCAATCAGCCCCAGCATTTT
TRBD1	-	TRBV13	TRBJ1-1	CASSAGTGGEAFF	TGTGCCAGCAGCGCAGGGACAGGAGGGGAAGCTTTCTTT
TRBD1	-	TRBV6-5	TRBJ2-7	CASSPAGQGPHEQYF	TGTGCCAGCAGTCCCGCGGGACAGGGCCCCCACGAGCAGTACTTC
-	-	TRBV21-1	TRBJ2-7	CASSTPTSGRARGDYEQYF	TGTGCCAGCAGCACACCGACTAGCGGGAGGGCCCGGGGCGACTACGAGCAGTACTTC
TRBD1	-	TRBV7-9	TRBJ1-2	CASSLGPTGSLGYTF	TGTGCCAGCAGCTTAGGCCCGACAGGGTCATTGGGCTACACCTTC
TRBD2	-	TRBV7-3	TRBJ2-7	CASSLGRTSGIRNEQYF	TGTGCCAGCAGCTTGGGAAGGACTAGCGGGATTCGAAACGAGCAGTACTTC
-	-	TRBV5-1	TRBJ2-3	CASSFDKSTDTQYF	TGCGCCAGCAGCTTCGACAAATCGACAGATACGCAGTATTTT
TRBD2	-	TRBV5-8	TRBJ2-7	CASSLAGTTVYEQYF	TGTGCCAGCAGCTTAGCCGGGACTACCGTTTACGAGCAGTACTTC
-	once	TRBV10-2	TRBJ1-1	CASSPNTEAFF	TGCGCCAGCAGCCCAAACACTGAAGCTTTCTTT
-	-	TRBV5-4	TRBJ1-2	CASSLDSLGYTF	TGTGCCAGCAGCTTGGACTCATTAGGCTACACCTTC
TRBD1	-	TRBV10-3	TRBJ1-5	CAISEGQGAPGPNQPQHF	TGTGCCATCAGTGAAGGACAGGGGGCGCCGGGCCCAAATCAGCCCCAGCATTTT
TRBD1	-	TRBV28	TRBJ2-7	CASLSTGGVYF	TGTGCCAGCCTATCCACAGGGGGCGTCTACTTC
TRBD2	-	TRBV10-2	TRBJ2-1	CASSELAGGGEQFF	TGCGCCAGCAGTGAGTTAGCGGGAGGGGGTGAGCAGTTCTTC
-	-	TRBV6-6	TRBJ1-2	CASSYSSKGPWGYTF	TGTGCCAGCAGTTACTCCTCTAAGGGGCCTTGGGGCTACACCTTC